The clone carrying this T cell receptor (beta chain) has only a few counts. The data derive from a study of human T cells and chemical hapten exposure. Study summary: Sensitizing treatment utilized 2% DPC over a roughly 2 cm by roughly 2 cm portion of upper inner arm skin. Chiefly female patients presented with alopecia areata, totalis or universalis.

Trimming at V came to 6 bases and at J to 13 bases, leaving 12 bases not matched to a gene. The CDR3 consists of 14 residues. The germline CDR1 and CDR2 sequences are SEHNR and FQNEAQ (reference sequence). MiXCR, run by TCRdb on the RACE reads, gives a single entry per CDR3 protein. The sample contains under 75,000 distinct CDR3 sequences, roughly 11% of which appear only once. Time point of the sample: patch test 3, about 24 weeks after DPC sensitization. Stated treatment: therapeutic diphenylcyclopropenone sensitization with weekly scalp DPC. The receptor comes from a woman in her fifties or sixties with alopecia areata. Some clones in this sample may be carry-over from other donors' samples. The genes are TRBV7-9 and TRBJ2-6, with 7 bases fitting TRBD1. The sequenced sample was whole blood, obtained in connection with sensitization to the hapten diphenylcyclopropenone (DPC). CDR3 bases: TGTGCCAGCAGGCAACGGGACAGTGAAGTTGTCCTGACTTTC. It codes for CASRQRDSEVVLTF.